Listed here is a single T cell receptor (beta chain). These data come from a study of blood T cell repertoires in COVID-19. Study information: Donors in the United States, Italy and Spain gave samples during acute or convalescent COVID-19.

In the original processing: Researchers report that nucleated cell counts were estimated from reference gene primer amplification. Sequencing was performed with immunoSEQ multiplex PCR; in TCRdb, only in-frame clones are kept and a portion is missing. V, J and clone size were drawn from that table, and D and trimming were deduced from the DNA. The data hold hundreds of thousands of clones, with 65% to 90% observed a single time. The CDR3 is 12 amino acids. V was shortened by 5 bases and J by 6 bases, with 11 bases between the two germline ends. The TCR comes from a human donor in a cohort sampled during active COVID-19. Specimen: peripheral blood. J is TRBJ2-7 and V is TRBV12-3 or TRBV12-4; the D gene is possibly TRBD1 (6 bases). CDR3: CASSDRSPEQYF. DNA of the CDR3: TGTGCCAGCAGTGACAGGAGCCCCGAGCAGTACTTC.